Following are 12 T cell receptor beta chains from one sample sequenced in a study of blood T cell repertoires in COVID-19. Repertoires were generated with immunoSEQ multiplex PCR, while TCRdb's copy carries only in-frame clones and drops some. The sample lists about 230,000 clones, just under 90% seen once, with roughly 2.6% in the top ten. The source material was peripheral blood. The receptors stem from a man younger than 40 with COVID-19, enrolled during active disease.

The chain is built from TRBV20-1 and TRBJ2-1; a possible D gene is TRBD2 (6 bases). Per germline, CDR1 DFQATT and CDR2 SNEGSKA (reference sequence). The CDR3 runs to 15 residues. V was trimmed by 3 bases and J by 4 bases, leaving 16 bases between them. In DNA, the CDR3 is TGCAGTGCTAGTCAGCGGGTGAGGATTTACAATGAGCAGTTCTTC. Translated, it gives CSASQRVRIYNEQFF.

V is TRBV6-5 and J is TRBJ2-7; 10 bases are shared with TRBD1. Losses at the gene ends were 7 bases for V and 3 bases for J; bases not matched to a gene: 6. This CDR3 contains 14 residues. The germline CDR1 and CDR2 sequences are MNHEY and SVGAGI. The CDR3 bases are TGTGCCAGCAAAGGGGACAGGGGTTTCTACGAGCAGTACTTC. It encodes CASKGDRGFYEQYF.

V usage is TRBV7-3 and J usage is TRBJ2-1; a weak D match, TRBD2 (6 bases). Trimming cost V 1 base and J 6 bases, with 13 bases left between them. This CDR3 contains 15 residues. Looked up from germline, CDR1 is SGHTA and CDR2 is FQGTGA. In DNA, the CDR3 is TGTGCCAGCAGCTTAATTGGCGGGATGGGCAATGAGCAGTTCTTC. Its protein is CASSLIGGMGNEQFF.

The CDR3 loop reads CASSSGLGFYYEQYF. The CDR3 bases are TGTGCCAGCAGCTCGGGACTAGGGTTTTACTACGAGCAGTACTTC. The chain couples TRBV11-2 to TRBJ2-7; 8 bases match TRBD2. The CDR3 runs 15 residues. V was clipped by 4 bases and J by 3 bases; unmatched bases: 8. CDR1 and CDR2 (germline): SGHAT, FQNNGV.

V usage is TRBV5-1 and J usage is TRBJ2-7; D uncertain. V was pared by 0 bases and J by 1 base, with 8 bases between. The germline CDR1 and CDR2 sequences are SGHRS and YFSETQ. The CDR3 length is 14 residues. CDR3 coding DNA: TGCGCCAGCAGCTTGGCACCCCGGTCCTACGAGCAGTACTTC. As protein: CASSLAPRSYEQYF.

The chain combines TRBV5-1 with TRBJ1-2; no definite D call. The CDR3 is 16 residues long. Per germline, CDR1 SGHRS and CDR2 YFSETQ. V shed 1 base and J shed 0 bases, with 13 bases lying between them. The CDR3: CASSLPGRGANYGYTF. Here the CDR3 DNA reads TGCGCCAGCAGCTTGCCTGGACGGGGAGCTAACTATGGCTACACCTTC.

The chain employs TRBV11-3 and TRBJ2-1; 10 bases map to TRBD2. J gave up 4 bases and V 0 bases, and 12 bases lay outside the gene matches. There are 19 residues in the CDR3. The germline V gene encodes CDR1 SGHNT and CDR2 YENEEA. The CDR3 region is CASSLEGASGRREYNEQFF. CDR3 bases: TGTGCCAGCAGCTTAGAGGGGGCTAGCGGGAGAAGAGAATACAATGAGCAGTTCTTC.

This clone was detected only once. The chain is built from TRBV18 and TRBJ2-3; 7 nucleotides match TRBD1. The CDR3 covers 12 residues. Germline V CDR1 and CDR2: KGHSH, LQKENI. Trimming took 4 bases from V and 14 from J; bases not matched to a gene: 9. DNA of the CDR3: TGTGCCAGCTCACGAGACAGGGTAGTAATGTATTTT. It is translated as CASSRDRVVMYF.

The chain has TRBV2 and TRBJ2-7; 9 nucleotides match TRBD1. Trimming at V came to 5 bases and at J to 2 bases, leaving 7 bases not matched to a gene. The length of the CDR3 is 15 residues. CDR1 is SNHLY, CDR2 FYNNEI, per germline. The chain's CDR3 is CASSSGTGLTYEQYF. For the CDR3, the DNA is TGTGCCAGCAGTAGCGGGACAGGGCTTACCTACGAGCAGTACTTC.

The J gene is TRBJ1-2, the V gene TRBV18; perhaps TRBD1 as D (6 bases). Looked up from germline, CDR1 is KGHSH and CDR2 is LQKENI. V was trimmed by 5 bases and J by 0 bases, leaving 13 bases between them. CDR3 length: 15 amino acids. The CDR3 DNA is TGTGCCAGCTCATCTCGGACAGAAGCTAACTATGGCTACACCTTC. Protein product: CASSSRTEANYGYTF.

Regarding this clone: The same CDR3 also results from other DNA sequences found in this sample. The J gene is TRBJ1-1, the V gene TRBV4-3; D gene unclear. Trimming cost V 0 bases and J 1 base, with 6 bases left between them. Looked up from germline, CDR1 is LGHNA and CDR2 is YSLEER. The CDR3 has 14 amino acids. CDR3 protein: CASSQDRGNTEAFF. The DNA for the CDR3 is TGCGCCAGCAGCCAAGATCGGGGGAACACTGAAGCTTTCTTT.

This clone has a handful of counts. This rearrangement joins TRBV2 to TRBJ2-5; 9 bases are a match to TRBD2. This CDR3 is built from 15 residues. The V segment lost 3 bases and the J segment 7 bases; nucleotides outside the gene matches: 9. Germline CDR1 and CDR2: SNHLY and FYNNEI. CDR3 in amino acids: CASSDPGTSKRTQYF. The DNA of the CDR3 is TGTGCCAGCAGTGACCCCGGGACTAGCAAGAGGACCCAGTACTTC.